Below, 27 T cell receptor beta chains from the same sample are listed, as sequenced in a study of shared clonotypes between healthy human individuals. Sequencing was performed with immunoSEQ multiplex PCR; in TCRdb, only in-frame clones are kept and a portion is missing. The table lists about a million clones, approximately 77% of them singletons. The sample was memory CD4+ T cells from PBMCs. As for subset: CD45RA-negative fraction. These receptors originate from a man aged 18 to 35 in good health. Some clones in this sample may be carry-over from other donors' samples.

The CDR3 spells CASSLVLAGEQYF. In DNA form, the CDR3 reads TGTGCCAGCAGCTTGGTACTAGCGGGAGAGCAGTACTTC. This chain joins TRBV5-4 and TRBJ2-7, with TRBD2 matching over 10 bases. There are 13 residues in the CDR3. Looked up from germline, CDR1 is SGHNT and CDR2 is YYREEE (reference sequence). Trimming cost V 0 bases and J 7 bases; bases outside gene matches: 1.

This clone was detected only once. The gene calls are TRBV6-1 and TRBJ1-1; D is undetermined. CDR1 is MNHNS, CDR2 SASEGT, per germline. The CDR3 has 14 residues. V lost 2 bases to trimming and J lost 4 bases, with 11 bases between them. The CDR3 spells CASSETGNPTEAFF. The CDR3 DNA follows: TGTGCCAGCAGTGAAACCGGGAACCCCACTGAAGCTTTCTTT.

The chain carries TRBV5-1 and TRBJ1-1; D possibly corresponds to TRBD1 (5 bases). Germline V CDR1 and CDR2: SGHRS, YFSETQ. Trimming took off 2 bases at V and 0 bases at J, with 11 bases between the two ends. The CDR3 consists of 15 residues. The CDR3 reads CASSFQGLVNTEAFF. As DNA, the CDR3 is TGCGCCAGCAGCTTCCAGGGCCTGGTGAACACTGAAGCTTTCTTT.

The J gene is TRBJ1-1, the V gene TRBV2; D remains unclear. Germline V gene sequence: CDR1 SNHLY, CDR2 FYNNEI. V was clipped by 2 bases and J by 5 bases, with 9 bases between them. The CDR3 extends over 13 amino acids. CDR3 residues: CASSESVDTEAFF. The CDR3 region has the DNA TGTGCCAGCAGTGAAAGTGTGGATACTGAAGCTTTCTTT. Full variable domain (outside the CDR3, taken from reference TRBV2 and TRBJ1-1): EPEVTQTPSHQVTQMGQEVILRCVPISNHLYFYWYRQILGQKVEFLVSFYNNEISEKSEIFDDQFSVERPDGSNFTLKIRSTKLEDSAMYFCASSESVDTEAFFGQGTRLTVV.

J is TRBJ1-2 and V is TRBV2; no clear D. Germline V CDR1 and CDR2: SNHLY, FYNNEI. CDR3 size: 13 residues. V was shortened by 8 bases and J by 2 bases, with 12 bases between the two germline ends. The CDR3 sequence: CASEVRSNYGYTF. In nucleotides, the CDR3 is TGTGCCAGCGAGGTCAGATCAAACTATGGCTACACCTTC.

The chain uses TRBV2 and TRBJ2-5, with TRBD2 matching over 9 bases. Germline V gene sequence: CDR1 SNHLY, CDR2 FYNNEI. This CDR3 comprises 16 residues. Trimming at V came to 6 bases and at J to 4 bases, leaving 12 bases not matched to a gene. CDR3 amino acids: CASSWNSGSVRETQYF. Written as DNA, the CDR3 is TGTGCCAGCAGCTGGAATAGCGGGAGCGTCCGAGAGACCCAGTACTTC.

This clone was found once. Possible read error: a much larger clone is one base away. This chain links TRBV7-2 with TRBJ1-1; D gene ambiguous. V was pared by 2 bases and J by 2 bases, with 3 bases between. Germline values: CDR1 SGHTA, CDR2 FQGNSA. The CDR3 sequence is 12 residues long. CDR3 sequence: CASSLHNTEAFF. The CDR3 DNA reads TGTGCCAGCAGCTTACACAACACTGAAGCTTTCTTT.

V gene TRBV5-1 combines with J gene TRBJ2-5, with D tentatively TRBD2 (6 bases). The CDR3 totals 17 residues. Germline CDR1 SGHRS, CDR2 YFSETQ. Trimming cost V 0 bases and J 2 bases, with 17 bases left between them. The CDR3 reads CASSLANGASVQETQYF. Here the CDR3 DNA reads TGCGCCAGCAGCTTGGCCAATGGAGCTAGCGTACAAGAGACCCAGTACTTC.

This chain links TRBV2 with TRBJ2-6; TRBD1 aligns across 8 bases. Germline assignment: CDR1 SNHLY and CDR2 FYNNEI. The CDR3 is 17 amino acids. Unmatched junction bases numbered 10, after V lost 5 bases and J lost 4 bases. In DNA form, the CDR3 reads TGTGCCAGCAGTCCCGGGACAGGTAACTCGGGGGCCAACGTCCTGACTTTC. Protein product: CASSPGTGNSGANVLTF.

The CDR3 sequence is CASSPLAGAQETQYF. CDR3 in DNA: TGTGCCAGCAGCCCATTAGCGGGAGCGCAAGAGACCCAGTACTTC. The rearrangement links TRBV7-2 to TRBJ2-5; 9 bases fit TRBD2. The CDR3 spans 15 residues. Unmatched junction bases numbered 6, after V lost 5 bases and J lost 2 bases. Per the germline V gene, CDR1 is SGHTA and CDR2 is FQGNSA.

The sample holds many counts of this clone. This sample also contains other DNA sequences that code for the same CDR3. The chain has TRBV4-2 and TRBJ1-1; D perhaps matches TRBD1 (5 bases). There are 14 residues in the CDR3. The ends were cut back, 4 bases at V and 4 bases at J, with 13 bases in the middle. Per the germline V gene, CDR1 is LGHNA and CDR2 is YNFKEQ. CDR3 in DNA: TGTGCCAGCAGCCCCCAGGTCAGGGTCACTGAAGCTTTCTTT. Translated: CASSPQVRVTEAFF.

In nucleotides, the CDR3 is TGCGCCAGCAGCCCTGGGGCTAGCGGGAATTACGAGCAGTACTTC. Protein sequence: CASSPGASGNYEQYF. The J gene is TRBJ2-7, the V gene TRBV4-1; TRBD2 matches at 9 bases. From germline, CDR1 is MGHRA and CDR2 YSYEKL. V lost 4 bases, J lost 4 bases, and 8 bases stayed unmatched. This CDR3 has 15 amino acids.

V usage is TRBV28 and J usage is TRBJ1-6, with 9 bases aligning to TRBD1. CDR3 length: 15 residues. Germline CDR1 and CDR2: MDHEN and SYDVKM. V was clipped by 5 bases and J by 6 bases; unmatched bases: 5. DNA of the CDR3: TGTGCCAGCAGTCGCCTGGACAGGGGTAATTCACCCCTCCACTTT. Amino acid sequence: CASSRLDRGNSPLHF.

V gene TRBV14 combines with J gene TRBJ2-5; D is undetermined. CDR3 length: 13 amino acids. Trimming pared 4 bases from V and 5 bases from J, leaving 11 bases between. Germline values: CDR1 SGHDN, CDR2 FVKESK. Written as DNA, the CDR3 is TGTGCCAGCAGCCTCGTGCGTTTGGAGACCCAGTACTTC. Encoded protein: CASSLVRLETQYF.

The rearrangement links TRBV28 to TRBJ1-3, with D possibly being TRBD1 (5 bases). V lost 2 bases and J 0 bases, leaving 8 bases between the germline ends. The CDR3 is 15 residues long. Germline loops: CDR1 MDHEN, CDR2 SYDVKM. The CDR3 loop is CASSLQGISGNTIYF. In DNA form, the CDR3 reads TGTGCCAGCAGTTTACAGGGCATCTCTGGAAACACCATATATTTT. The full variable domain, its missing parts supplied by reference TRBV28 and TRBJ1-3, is DVKVTQSSRYLVKRTGEKVFLECVQDMDHENMFWYRQDPGLGLRLIYFSYDVKMKEKGDIPEGYSVSREKKERFSLILESASTNQTSMYLCASSLQGISGNTIYFGEGSWLTVV.

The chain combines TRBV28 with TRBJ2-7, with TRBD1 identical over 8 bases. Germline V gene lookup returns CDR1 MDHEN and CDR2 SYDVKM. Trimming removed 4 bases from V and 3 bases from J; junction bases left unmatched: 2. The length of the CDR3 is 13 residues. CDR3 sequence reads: CASSSGGGYEQYF. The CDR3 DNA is TGTGCCAGCAGTTCAGGGGGCGGCTACGAGCAGTACTTC.

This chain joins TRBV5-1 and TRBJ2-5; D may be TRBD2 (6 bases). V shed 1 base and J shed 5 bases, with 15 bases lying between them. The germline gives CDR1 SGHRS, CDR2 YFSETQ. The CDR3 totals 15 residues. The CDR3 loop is CASSLTGGSWETQYF. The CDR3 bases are TGCGCCAGCAGCTTGACCGGGGGTTCCTGGGAGACCCAGTACTTC.

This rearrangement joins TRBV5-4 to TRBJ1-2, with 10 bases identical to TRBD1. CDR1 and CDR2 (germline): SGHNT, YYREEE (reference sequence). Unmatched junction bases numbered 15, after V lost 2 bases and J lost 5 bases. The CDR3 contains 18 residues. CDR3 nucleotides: TGTGCCAGCAGCTTTACCGGGACAGGGGCCCTGGGGAGGTATGGCTACACCTTC. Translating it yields CASSFTGTGALGRYGYTF. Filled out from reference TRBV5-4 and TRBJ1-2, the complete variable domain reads ETGVTQSPTHLIKTRGQQVTLRCSSQSGHNTVSWYQQALGQGPQFIFQYYREEENGRGNFPPRFSGLQFPNYSSELNVNALELDDSALYLCASSFTGTGALGRYGYTFGSGTRLTVV.

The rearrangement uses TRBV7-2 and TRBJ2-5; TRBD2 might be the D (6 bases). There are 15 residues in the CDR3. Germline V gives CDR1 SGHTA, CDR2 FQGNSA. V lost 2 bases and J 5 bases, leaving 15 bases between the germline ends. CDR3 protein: CASSLSVGTSETQYF. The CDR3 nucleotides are TGTGCCAGCAGCTTATCCGTCGGGACTTCGGAGACCCAGTACTTC.

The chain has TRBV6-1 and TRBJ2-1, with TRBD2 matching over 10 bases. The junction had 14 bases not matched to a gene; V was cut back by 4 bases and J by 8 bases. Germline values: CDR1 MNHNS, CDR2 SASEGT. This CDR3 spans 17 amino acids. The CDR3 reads CASSVLMGASGSYEQFF. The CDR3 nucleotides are TGTGCCAGCAGTGTCCTGATGGGGGCTAGCGGGAGTTATGAGCAGTTCTTC.

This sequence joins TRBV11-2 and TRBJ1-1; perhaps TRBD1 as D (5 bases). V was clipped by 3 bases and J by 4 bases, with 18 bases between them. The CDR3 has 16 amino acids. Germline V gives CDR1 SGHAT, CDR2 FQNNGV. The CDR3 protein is CASSFFLGTTGTEAFF. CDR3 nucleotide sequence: TGTGCCAGCAGCTTCTTCTTAGGGACCACAGGCACTGAAGCTTTCTTT.

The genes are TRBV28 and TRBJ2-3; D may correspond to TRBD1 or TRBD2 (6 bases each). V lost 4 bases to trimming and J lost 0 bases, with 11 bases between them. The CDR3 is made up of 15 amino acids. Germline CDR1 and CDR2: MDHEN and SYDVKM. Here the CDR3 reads CASSYRGTSTDTQYF. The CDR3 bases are TGTGCCAGCAGTTATAGGGGGACTAGCACAGATACGCAGTATTTT.

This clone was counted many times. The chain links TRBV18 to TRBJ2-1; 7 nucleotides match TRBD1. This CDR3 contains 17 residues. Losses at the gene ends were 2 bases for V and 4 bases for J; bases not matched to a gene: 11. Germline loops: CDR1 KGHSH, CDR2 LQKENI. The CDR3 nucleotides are TGTGCCAGCTCACCATCCCTAGGACAGGCCAGGTACAATGAGCAGTTCTTC. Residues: CASSPSLGQARYNEQFF.

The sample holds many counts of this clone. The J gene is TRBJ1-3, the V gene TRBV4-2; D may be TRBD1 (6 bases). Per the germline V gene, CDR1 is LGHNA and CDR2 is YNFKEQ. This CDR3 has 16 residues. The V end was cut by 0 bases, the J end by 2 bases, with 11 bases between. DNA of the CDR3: TGTGCCAGCAGCCAAGATTTCGGGGGCCCTGGAAACACCATATATTTT. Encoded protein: CASSQDFGGPGNTIYF.

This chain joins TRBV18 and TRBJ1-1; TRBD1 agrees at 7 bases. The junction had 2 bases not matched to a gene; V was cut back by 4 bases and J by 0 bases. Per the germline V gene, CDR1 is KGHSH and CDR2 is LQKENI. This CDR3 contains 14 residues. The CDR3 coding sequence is TGTGCCAGCTCACACAGGGGCGTGAACACTGAAGCTTTCTTT. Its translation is CASSHRGVNTEAFF.

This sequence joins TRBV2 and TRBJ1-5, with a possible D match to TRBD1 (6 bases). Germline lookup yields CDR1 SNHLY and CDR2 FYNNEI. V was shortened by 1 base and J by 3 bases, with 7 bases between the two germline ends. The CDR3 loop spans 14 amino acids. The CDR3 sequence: CASSEGTVNQPQHF. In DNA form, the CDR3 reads TGTGCCAGCAGTGAAGGGACAGTCAATCAGCCCCAGCATTTT.

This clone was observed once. The CDR3: CASSYDQPQHF. In DNA, the CDR3 is TGTGCCAGCAGTTACGATCAGCCCCAGCATTTT. V and J are TRBV2 and TRBJ1-5; no clear D. With 5 bases removed from V and 5 bases from J, the gap between germline ends came to 4 bases. This CDR3 contains 11 residues. The V gene's germline CDR1 is SNHLY and CDR2 FYNNEI. Looking up the rest from reference TRBV2 and TRBJ1-5 gives the full variable domain: EPEVTQTPSHQVTQMGQEVILRCVPISNHLYFYWYRQILGQKVEFLVSFYNNEISEKSEIFDDQFSVERPDGSNFTLKIRSTKLEDSAMYFCASSYDQPQHFGDGTRLSIL.